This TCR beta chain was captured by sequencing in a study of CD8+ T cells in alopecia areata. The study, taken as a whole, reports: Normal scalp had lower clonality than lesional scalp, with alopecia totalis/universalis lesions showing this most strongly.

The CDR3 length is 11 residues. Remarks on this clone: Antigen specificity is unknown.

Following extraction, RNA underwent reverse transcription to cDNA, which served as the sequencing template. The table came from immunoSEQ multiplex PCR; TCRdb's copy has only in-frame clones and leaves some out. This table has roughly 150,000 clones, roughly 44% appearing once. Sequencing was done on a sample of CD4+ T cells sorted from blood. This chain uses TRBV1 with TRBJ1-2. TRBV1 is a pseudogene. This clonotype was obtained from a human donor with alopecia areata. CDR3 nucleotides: TGCACCAGCAGCCTGGGGGATGGCTACACCTTC. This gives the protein CTSSLGDGYTF.